The entry below describes one T cell receptor beta chain. Antigen unknown. CDR1 and CDR2 from the germline V gene are MNHNY and SVGAGI (reference sequence). Trimming removed 8 bases from V and 4 bases from J, with 15 bases in between. CDR3 length equals 13 residues. This sample stems from a study of cytomegalovirus exposure and HLA in healthy donors. Study results and caveats: Later on, analysis showed that most CMV-associated TCR beta chains appeared to be HLA-restricted. Reportedly, cytomegalovirus status was diagnosed with high sensitivity and specificity. Owing to their indistinguishability, certain V segments, notably TRBV6-2 and TRBV6-3, were excluded.

PCR used 60 Vbeta primers and 13 Jbeta primers. Generated by immunoSEQ multiplex PCR, the TCRdb table keeps only in-frame clones and is missing some. Of 150,000 to 200,000 clones in the sample, around 84% were seen once. The genes are TRBV6-6 and TRBJ2-7; TRBD2 might be the D (6 bases). This sequence was found in a man aged 18 to 35 in good health and CMV-seropositive. The material sequenced was PBMCs. CDR3 sequence reads: CASGFGGRYEQYF. The CDR3, as DNA: TGTGCCAGCGGATTCGGGGGAAGGTACGAGCAGTACTTC.